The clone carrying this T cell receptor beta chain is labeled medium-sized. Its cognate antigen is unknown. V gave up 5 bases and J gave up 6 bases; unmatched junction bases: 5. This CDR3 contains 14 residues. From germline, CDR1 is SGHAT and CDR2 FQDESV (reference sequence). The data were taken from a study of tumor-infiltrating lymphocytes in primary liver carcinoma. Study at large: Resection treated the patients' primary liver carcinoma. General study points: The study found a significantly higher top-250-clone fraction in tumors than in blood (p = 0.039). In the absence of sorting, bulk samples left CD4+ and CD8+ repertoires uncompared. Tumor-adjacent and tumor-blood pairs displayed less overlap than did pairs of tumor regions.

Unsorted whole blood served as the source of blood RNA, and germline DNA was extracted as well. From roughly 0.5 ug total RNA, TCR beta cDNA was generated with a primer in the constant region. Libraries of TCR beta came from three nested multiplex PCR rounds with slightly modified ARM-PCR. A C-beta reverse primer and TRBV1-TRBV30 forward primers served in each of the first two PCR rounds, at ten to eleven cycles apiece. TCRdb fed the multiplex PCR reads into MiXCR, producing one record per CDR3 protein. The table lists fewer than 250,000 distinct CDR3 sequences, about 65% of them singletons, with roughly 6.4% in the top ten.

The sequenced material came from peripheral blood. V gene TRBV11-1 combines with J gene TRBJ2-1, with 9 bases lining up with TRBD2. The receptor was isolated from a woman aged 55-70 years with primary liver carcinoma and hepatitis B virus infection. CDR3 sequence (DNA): TGTGCCAGCAGCCTTCGACTAGCGGTCAATGAGCAGTTCTTC. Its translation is CASSLRLAVNEQFF.